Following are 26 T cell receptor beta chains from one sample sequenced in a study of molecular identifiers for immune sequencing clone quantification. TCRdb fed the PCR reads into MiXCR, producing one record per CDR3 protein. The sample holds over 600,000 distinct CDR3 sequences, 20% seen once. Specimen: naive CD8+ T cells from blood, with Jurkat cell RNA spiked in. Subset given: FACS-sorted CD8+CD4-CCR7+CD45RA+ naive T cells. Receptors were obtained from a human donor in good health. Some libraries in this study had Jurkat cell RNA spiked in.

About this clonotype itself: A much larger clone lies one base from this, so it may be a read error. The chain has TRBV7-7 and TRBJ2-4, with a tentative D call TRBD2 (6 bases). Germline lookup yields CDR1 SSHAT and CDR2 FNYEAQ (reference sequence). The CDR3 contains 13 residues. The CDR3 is CASNFGGFGFQYF. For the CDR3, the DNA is TGTGCTAGCAACTTCGGGGGTTTCGGCTTCCAGTACTTC.

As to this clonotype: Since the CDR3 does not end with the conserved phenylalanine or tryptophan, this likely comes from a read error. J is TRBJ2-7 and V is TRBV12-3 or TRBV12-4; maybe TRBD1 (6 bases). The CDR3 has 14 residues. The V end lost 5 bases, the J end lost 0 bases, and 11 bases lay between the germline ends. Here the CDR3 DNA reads TGTGCCAGCAGTGCCGGGACACACTCCTACGAGCAGTACTCC. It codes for CASSAGTHSYEQYS.

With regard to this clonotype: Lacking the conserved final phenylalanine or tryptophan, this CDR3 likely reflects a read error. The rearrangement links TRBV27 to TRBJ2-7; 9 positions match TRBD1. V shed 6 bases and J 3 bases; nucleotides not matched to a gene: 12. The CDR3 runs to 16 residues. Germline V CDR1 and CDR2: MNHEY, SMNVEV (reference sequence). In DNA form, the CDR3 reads TGTGCCAGCAGCATACAGGGGGCGAGGTACTACTACGAGCAGTACCTC. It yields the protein CASSIQGARYYYEQYL.

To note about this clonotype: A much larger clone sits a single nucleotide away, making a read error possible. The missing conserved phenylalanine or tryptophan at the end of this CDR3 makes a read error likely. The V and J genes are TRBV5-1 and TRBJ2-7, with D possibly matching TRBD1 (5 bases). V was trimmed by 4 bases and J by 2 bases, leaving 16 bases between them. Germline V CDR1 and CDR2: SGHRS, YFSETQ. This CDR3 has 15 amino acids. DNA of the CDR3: TGCGCCAGCAGCCCTGACATGGGGCTGACCTACGAGCAGTACTCC. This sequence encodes CASSPDMGLTYEQYS.

CDR3 bases: TGCGCCAGCAGCCAAGATAATAGGCGCTATCAGCCCCAGCATTTT. This sequence encodes CASSQDNRRYQPQHF. This chain joins TRBV4-3 and TRBJ1-5; D call uncertain. This CDR3 is 15 amino acids long. In germline, CDR1 is LGHNA, CDR2 YSLEER. Trimming took off 0 bases at V and 5 bases at J, with 11 bases between the two ends.

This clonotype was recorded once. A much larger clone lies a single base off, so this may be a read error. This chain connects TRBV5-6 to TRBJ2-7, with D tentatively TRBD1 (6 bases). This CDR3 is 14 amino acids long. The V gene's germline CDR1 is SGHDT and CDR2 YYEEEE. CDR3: CASSLEARGYEQCF. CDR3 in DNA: TGTGCCAGCAGCTTGGAGGCCAGGGGTTACGAGCAGTGCTTC.

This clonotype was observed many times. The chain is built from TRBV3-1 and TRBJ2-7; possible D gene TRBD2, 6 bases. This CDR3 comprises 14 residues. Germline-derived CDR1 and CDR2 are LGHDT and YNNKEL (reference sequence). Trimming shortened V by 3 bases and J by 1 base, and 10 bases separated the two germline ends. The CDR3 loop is CASSHRGNSYEQYF. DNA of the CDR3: TGTGCCAGCAGCCACCGGGGGAATTCCTACGAGCAGTACTTC.

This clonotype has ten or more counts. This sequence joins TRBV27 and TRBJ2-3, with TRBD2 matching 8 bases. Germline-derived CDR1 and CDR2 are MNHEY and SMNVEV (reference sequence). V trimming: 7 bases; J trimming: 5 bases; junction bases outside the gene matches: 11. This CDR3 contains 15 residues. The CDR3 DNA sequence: TGTGCCAGCAACCGTGTAACGGGGGGGCAAGATACGCAGTATTTT. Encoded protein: CASNRVTGGQDTQYF.

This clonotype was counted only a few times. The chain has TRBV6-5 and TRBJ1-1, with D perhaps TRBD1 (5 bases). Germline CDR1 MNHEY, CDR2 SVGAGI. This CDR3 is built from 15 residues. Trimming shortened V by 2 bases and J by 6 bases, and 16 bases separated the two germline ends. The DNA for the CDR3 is TGTGCCAGCAGTTACCCACCGGGACCGTACGCTGAAGCTTTCTTT. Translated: CASSYPPGPYAEAFF.

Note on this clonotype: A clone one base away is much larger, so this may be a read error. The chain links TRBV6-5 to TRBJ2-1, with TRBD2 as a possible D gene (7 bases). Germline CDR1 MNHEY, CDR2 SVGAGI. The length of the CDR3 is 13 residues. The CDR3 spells CAGSWGGANEQFF. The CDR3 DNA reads TGTGCCGGCAGCTGGGGGGGGGCCAATGAGCAGTTCTTC.

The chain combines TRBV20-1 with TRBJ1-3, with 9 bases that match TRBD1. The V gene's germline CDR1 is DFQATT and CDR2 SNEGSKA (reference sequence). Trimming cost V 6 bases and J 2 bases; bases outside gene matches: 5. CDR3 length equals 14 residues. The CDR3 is CSALRTGAGNTIYF. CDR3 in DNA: TGCAGTGCGCTACGGACAGGGGCTGGAAACACCATATATTTT.

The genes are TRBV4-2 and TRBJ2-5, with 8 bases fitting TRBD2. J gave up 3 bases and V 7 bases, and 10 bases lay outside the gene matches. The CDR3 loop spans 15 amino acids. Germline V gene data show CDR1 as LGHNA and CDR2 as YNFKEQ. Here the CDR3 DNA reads TGTGCCAGCAAGGTTTTCGGGGGGGGGAAAGAGACCCAGTACTTC. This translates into CASKVFGGGKETQYF.

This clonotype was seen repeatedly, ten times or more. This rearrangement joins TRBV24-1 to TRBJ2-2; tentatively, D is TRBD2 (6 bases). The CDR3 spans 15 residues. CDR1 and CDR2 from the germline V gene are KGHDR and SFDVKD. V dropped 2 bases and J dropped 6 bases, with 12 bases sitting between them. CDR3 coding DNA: TGTGCCACCAGTGATTCGGGAGTTCTCCCCGGGGAGCTGTTTTTT. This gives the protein CATSDSGVLPGELFF.

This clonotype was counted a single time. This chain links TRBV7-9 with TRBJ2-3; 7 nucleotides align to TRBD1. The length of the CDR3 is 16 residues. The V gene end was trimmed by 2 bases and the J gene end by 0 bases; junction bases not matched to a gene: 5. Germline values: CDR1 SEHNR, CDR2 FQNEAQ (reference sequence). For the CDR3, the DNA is TGTGCCAGCAGCTTATATAGGGGGCCTAGCACAGATACGCAGTATTTT. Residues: CASSLYRGPSTDTQYF.

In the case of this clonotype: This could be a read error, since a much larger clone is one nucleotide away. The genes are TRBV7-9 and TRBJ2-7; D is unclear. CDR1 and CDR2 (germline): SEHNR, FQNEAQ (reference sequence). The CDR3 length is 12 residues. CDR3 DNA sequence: TGTGCCAGCAGCTTACTGGCCCGCGAGCGGTACTTC. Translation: CASSLLARERYF.

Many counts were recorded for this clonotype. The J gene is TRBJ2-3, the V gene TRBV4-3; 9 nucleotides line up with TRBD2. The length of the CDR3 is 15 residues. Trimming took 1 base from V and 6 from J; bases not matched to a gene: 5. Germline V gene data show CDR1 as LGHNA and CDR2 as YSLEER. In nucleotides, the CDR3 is TGCGCCAGCAGCCAAGGGGGACTAGCTTGGGATACGCAGTATTTT. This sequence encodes CASSQGGLAWDTQYF.

CDR3: CASNHRTGVMNTEAFF. The CDR3, as DNA: TGTGCCAGCAATCACAGGACAGGGGTTATGAACACTGAAGCTTTCTTT. The rearrangement links TRBV6-2 or TRBV6-3 to TRBJ1-1; TRBD1 aligns across 9 bases. The CDR3 is 16 amino acids. V dropped 7 bases and J dropped 0; count of bases not matched to a gene: 9. Looked up from germline, CDR1 is MNHEY and CDR2 is SVGEGT.

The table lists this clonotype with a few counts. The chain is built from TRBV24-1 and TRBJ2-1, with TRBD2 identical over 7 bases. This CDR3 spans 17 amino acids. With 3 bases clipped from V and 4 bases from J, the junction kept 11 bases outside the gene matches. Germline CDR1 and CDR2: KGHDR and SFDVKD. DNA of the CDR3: TGTGCCACCAGTGATGAAGAAGGGCTAGCGGAGTACAATGAGCAGTTCTTC. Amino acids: CATSDEEGLAEYNEQFF.

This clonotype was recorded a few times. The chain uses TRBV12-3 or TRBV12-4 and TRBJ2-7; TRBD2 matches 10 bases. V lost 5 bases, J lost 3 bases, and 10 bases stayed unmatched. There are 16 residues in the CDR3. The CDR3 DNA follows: TGTGCCAGCAGTCCGACCGGGACTAGCGAGGGCTACGAGCAGTACTTC. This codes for CASSPTGTSEGYEQYF.

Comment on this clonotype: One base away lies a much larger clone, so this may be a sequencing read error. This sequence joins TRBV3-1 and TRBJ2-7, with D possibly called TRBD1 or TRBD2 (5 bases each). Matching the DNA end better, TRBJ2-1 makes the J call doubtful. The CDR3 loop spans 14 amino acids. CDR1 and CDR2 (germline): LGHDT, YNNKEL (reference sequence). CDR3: CASSPPDSDYEQFF. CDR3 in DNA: TGTGCCAGCAGCCCACCTGACAGTGACTACGAGCAGTTCTTC.

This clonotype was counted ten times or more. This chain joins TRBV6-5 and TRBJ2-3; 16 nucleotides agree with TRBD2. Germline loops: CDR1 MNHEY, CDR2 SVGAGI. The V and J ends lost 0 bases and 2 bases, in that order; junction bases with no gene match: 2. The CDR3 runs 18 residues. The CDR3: CASSYSGTSGGATDTQYF. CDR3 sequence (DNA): TGTGCCAGCAGTTACTCTGGGACTAGCGGGGGGGCCACAGATACGCAGTATTTT.

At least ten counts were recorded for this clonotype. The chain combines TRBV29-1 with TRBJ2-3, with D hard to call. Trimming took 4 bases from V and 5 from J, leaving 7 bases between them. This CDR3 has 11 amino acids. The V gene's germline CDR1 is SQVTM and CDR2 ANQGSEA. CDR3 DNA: TGCAGCGTTGTTGAGAGAGATACGCAGTATTTT. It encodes CSVVERDTQYF.

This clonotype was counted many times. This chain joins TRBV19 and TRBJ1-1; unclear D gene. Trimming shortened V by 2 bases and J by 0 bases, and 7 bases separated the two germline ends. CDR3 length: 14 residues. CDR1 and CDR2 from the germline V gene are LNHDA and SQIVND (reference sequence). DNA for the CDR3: TGTGCCAGTAGTATACTTCCTCTGAACACTGAAGCTTTCTTT. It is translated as CASSILPLNTEAFF.

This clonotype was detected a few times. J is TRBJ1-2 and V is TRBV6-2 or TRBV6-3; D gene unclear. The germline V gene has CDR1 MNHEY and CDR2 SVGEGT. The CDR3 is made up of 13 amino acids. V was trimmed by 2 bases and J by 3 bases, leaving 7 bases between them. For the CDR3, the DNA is TGTGCCAGCAGTTACGTGGCAGACTATGGCTACACCTTC. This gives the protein CASSYVADYGYTF.

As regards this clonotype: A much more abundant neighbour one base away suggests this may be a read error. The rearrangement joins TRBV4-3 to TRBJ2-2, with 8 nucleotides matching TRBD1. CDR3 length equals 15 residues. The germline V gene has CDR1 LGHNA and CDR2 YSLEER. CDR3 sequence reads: CASSQVYRGSGGLFF. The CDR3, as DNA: TGCGCCAGCAGCCAAGTTTACAGGGGGTCCGGGGGGCTGTTTTTT.

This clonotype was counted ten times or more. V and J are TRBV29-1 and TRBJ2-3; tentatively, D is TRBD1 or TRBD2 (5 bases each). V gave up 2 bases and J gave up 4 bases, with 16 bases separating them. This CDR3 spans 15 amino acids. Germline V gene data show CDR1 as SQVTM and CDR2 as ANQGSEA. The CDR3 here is CSVEYGDGVPDTQYF. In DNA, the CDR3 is TGCAGCGTTGAATATGGGGACGGAGTCCCAGATACGCAGTATTTT.